Listed below are T cell receptor beta chains from one sample, sequenced in a study of cytotoxic CD8 clonotypes in ibrutinib-treated CLL. The protocol was immunoSEQ multiplex PCR, while the TCRdb copy is restricted to in-frame clones and leaves out a portion. The repertoire holds about 200,000 clones, with 65% to 80% as singletons. Specimen: PBMCs, collected after 12 months of ibrutinib treatment. These TCRs come from a human donor with chronic lymphocytic leukemia. Each CDR3 is given with its conserved first and last residue. The D gene is left open where the match is weak.

j_call: TRBJ2-2; d_call: TRBD1; v_call: TRBV7-9; cdr3_nt: TGTGCCAGCGTTTCGGGACAGGGGACCGGGGAGCTGTTTTTT; cdr3_aa: CASVSGQGTGELFF
j_call: TRBJ1-5; d_call: .; v_call: TRBV19; cdr3_nt: TGTGCCAGTAGTATAGATAGTGCCAGGGCAAACCAGCATTTT; cdr3_aa: CASSIDSARANQHF
j_call: TRBJ1-3; d_call: .; v_call: TRBV30; cdr3_nt: TGTGCCTGGAGTGTACGGGGAGGAAACACCATATATTTT; cdr3_aa: CAWSVRGGNTIYF
j_call: TRBJ2-1; d_call: .; v_call: TRBV28; cdr3_nt: TGTGCCAGCAGTTCGAGACTATGGAATGAGCAGTTCTTC; cdr3_aa: CASSSRLWNEQFF
j_call: TRBJ1-6; d_call: .; v_call: TRBV5-4; cdr3_nt: TGTGCCAGCAGCTTCCTAACAGGGAGCTCCTATAATTCACCCCTCCACTTT; cdr3_aa: CASSFLTGSSYNSPLHF
j_call: TRBJ1-3; d_call: .; v_call: TRBV7-9; cdr3_nt: TGTGCCAGCAGATACCTCACACAGGTCTCTGGAAACACCATATATTTT; cdr3_aa: CASRYLTQVSGNTIYF
j_call: TRBJ2-3; d_call: .; v_call: TRBV19; cdr3_nt: TGTGCCAGTAAGGGCAGGGATACGCAGTATTTT; cdr3_aa: CASKGRDTQYF
j_call: TRBJ1-1; d_call: .; v_call: TRBV5-1; cdr3_nt: TGCGCCAGCAGCTTGGCCATAGGGGGGACTGAAGCTTTCTTT; cdr3_aa: CASSLAIGGTEAFF
j_call: TRBJ2-3; d_call: .; v_call: TRBV29-1; cdr3_nt: TGCAGCGTTGATGAAGGAGTAGGTTACACAGATACGCAGTATTTT; cdr3_aa: CSVDEGVGYTDTQYF
j_call: TRBJ2-7; d_call: .; v_call: TRBV18; cdr3_nt: TGTGCCAGCTCACGACAAGCCTACGAGCAGTACTTC; cdr3_aa: CASSRQAYEQYF
j_call: TRBJ2-3; d_call: TRBD1; v_call: TRBV30; cdr3_nt: TGTGCCTGGAGTTTGAGGGGGCGCACAGATACGCAGTATTTT; cdr3_aa: CAWSLRGRTDTQYF
j_call: TRBJ2-5; d_call: .; v_call: TRBV7-9; cdr3_nt: TGTGCCAGCAGCTCGGACTGGGGGCAGGAGACCCAGTACTTC; cdr3_aa: CASSSDWGQETQYF
j_call: TRBJ2-6; d_call: .; v_call: TRBV2; cdr3_nt: TGTGCCAGCAGTGAATTTGGGGGCATCTCCCCTGGGGCCAACGTCCTGACTTTC; cdr3_aa: CASSEFGGISPGANVLTF
j_call: TRBJ2-1; d_call: .; v_call: TRBV7-2; cdr3_nt: TGTGCCAGCAGCTTAGAGCTAGTCCCCTACAATGAGCAGTTCTTC; cdr3_aa: CASSLELVPYNEQFF